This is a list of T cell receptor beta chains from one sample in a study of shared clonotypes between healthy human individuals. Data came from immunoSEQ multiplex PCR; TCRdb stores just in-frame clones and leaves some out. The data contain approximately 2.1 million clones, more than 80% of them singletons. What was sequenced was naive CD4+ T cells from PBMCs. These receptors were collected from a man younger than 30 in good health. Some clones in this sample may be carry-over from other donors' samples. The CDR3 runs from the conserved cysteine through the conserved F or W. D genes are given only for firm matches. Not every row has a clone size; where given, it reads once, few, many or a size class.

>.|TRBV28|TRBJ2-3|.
TGTGCCAGCAGCCCCAGTGGCCGGACAGATACGCAGTATTTT
CASSPSGRTDTQYF
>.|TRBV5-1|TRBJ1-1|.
TGCGCCAGCAGCTTGATTGTAGATATGAACACTGAAGCTTTCTTT
CASSLIVDMNTEAFF
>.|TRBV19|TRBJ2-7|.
TGTGCCAGTAGTACGGGCGGACTCTACGAGCAGTACTTC
CASSTGGLYEQYF
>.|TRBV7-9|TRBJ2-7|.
TGTGCCAGCAGCTGGGGGCCAGGCGGTTTCGGCGAGCAGTACTTC
CASSWGPGGFGEQYF
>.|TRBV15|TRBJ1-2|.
TGTGCCACCAGCCCCATTCGGGCAGGTGGTGATGGCTACACCTTC
CATSPIRAGGDGYTF
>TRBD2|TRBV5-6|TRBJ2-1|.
TGTGCCAGCAGCGCTTACGGGACTAGCGGGGGGGACAATGAGCAGTTCTTC
CASSAYGTSGGDNEQFF
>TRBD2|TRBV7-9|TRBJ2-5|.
TGTGCCAGCAGCTCTTTGCGGGAGGGCGGAGAGACCCAGTACTTC
CASSSLREGGETQYF
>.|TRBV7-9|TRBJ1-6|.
TGTGCCAGCAGCTTAACCCGGGCGGGCCTCTATAATTCACCCCTCCACTTT
CASSLTRAGLYNSPLHF
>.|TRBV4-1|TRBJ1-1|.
TGCGCCAGCAGCCAAGATCGGCCCTACTTAAACCCTGAAGCTTTCTTT
CASSQDRPYLNPEAFF
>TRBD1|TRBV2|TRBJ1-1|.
TGTGCCAGCAGTATTGGACAGGGGATGAACACTGAAGCTTTCTTT
CASSIGQGMNTEAFF
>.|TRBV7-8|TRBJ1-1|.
TGTGCCAGCAGCTTAAATCTTGGGAACACTGAAGCTTTCTTT
CASSLNLGNTEAFF
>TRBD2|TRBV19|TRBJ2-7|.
TGTGCCAGTAGTATACATGCGGGAGAGGTAACCTACGAGCAGTACTTC
CASSIHAGEVTYEQYF
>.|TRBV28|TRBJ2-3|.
TGTGCCAGCAGTTTCCTGCCAAGCACAGATACGCAGTATTTT
CASSFLPSTDTQYF
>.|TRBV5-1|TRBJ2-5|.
TGCGCCAGCAGCTCCGGCCAGGAGACCCAGTACTTC
CASSSGQETQYF
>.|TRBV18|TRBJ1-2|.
TGTGCCAGCTCACAAATGACAGTGGGGTTAAGTGGCTACACCTTC
CASSQMTVGLSGYTF
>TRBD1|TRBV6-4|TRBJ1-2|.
TGTGCCAGCAGTGACTCCGGACAGGGGGGAGGCTACACCTTC
CASSDSGQGGGYTF
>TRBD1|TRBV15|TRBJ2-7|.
TGTGCCACCAGCAGAGCGATGACAGGGGCTTACGAGCAGTACTTC
CATSRAMTGAYEQYF
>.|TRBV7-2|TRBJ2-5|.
TGTGCCAGCAGTTCCCCACTCGGCTCACAGTACCAAGAGACCCAGTACTTC
CASSSPLGSQYQETQYF
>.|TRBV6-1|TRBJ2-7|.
TGTGCCACGGTGGAAGGAGGGCAGAGCTACGAGCAGTACTTC
CATVEGGQSYEQYF
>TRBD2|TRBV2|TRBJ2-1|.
TGTGCCAGCAGTGGACTAGCGGGAGGTAACGGTGAGCAGTTCTTC
CASSGLAGGNGEQFF
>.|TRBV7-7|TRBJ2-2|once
TGTGCCAGCAGCTTCGTAAGCACCGGGGAGCTGTTTTTT
CASSFVSTGELFF
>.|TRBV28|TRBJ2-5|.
TGTGCCAGCAGTCGGTCACAGGTAATCCAAGAGACCCAGTACTTC
CASSRSQVIQETQYF
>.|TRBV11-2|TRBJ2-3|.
TGTGCCAGCAGCTTACCAGATACGCAGTATTTT
CASSLPDTQYF
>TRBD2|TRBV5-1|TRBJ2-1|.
TGCGCCAGCAGGATGGGGCTAGCGGGAGAGACGCAGTTCTTC
CASRMGLAGETQFF
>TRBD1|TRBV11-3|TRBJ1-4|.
TGTGCCAGCAGCTTACAGACAGGGGGGCATGAAAAACTGTTTTTT
CASSLQTGGHEKLFF
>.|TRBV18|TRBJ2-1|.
TGTGCCAGCTCACCACCCAGGGGCTCAGAGGCTACCTCCTACAATGAGCAGTTCTTC
CASSPPRGSEATSYNEQFF
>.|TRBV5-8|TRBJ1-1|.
TGTGCCAGCAGCTTGGAACGGAACACTGAAGCTTTCTTT
CASSLERNTEAFF
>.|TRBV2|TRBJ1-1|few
TGTGCCAGCCGATACACTGAAGCTTTCTTT
CASRYTEAFF
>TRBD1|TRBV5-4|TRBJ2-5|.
TGTGCCAGCAGCATAGGGACAGGTTCCATACAAGAGACCCAGTACTTC
CASSIGTGSIQETQYF
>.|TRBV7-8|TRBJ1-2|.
TGTGCCAGCAGCTTAGTTTCCGGGCAAGGCGGCTACACCTTC
CASSLVSGQGGYTF
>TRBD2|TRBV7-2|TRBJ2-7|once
TGTGCCAGCAGCCCAAGACTAGCGGGAGGTGGAGAGCAGTACTTC
CASSPRLAGGGEQYF
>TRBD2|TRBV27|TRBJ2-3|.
TGTGCCAGCAGTTTAAAGCCTAGCGGGAGGGCTAGCACAGATACGCAGTATTTT
CASSLKPSGRASTDTQYF
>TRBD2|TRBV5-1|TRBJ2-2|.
TGCGCCAGCAGACCACCGGGACTAGCGGATTCCGGGGAGCTGTTTTTT
CASRPPGLADSGELFF
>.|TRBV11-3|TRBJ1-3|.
TGTGCCAGCAGCCCCCCGTCTGGAAACACCATATATTTT
CASSPPSGNTIYF
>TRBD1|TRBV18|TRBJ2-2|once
TGTGCCAGCTCACAAAACCGGGACAGCACTACCGGGGAGCTGTTTTTT
CASSQNRDSTTGELFF
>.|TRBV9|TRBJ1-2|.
TGTGCCAGCAGCGGCCGTGGGGTAGGGACCTTC
CASSGRGVGTF